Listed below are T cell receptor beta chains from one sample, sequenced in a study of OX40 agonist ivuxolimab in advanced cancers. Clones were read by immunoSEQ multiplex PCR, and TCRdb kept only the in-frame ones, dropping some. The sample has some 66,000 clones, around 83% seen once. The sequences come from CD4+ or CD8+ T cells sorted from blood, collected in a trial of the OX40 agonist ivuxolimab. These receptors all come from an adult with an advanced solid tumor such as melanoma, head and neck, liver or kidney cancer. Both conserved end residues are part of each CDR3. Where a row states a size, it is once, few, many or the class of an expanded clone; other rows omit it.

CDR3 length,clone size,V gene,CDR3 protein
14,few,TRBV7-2,CASSLGGRGETQYF
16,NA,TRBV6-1,CASSEFRLGFTYEQYF
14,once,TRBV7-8,CASRGTGDTGELFF
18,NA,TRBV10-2,CASKRQGTSGKTYNEQFF
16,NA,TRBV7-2,CASSSGLAANTGELFF
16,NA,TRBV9,CASSTGDRGWLETQYF
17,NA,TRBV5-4,CASSERLAGDGTDTQYF
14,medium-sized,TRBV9,CATSGSADTGELFF
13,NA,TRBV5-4,CASSSAGLLEQFF
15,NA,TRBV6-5,CASSRIIGSTDTQYF
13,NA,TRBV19,CASSPPRFTEAFF
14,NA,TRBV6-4,CASTPGEGVYGYTF
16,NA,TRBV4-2,CASSQDQAGSSYEQYF
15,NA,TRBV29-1,CSVGFSGNVGNEQFF
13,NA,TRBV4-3,CASSRGWGETQYF
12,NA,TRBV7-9,CASSRAEGSQHF
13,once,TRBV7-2,CASSAGQSGGYTF
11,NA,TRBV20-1,CSARTGRGYTF
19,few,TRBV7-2,CASSPGQQGLAGGPYEQYF
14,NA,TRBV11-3,CASSYGPGAYGYTF
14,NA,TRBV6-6,CASSFMVSDEKLFF
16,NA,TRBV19,CASSFRQGLAAGELFF
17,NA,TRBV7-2,CASSLTSGRAKEGELFF
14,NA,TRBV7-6,CASSLKGGTGELFF
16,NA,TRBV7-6,CASSLANPTGGDTQYF
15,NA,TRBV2,CASSARDSANYGYTF
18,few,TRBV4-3,CASSQDLFSGTSTDTQYF
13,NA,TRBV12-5,CASGLGFSYGYTF
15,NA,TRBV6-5,CASSRFLDSSYEQYF
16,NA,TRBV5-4,CASSLATSGTKVEQFF
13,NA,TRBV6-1,CASSETGYQPQHF
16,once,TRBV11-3,CASSLASGSGYNEQFF
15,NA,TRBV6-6,CASNQGGAGANVLTF
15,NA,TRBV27,CASGFNGFTTGELFF
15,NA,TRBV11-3,CASSLRDSTYNEQFF
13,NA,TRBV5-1,CASSLQGAYEQYF
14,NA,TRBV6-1,CASSAGTGGHGYTF
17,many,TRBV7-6,CASSLAAPGANTGELFF
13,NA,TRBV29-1,CSVMEGGGGIQYF
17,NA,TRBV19,CASSIRGSRTSGETQYF